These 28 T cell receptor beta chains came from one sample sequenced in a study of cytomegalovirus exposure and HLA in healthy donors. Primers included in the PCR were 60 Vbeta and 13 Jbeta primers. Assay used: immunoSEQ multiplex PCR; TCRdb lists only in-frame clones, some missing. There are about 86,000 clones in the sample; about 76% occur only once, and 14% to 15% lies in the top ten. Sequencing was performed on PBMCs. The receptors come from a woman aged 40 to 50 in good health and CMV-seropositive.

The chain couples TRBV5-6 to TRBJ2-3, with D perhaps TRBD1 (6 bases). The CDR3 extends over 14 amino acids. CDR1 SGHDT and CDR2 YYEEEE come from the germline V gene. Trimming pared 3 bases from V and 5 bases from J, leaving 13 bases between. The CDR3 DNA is TGTGCCAGCAGCTGGAAGGGGGTTGGAGATACGCAGTATTTT. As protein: CASSWKGVGDTQYF.

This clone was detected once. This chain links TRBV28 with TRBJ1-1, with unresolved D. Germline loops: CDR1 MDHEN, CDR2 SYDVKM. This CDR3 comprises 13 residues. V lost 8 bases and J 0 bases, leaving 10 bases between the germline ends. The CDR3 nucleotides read TGTGCCAGCTCGACGCAGGTGAACACTGAAGCTTTCTTT. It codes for CASSTQVNTEAFF.

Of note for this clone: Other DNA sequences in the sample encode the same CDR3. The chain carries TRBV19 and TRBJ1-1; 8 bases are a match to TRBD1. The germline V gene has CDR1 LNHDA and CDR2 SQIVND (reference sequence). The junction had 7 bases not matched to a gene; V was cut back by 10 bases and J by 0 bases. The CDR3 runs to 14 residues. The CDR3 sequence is CATWTGIMNTEAFF. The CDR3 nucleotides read TGTGCCACCTGGACAGGGATAATGAACACTGAAGCTTTCTTT.

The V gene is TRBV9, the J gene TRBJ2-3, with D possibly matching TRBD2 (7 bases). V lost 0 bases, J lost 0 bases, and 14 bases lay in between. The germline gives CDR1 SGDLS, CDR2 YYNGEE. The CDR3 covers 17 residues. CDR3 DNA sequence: TGTGCCAGCAGCGTAGGGGAGGGGGGACTGAGCACAGATACGCAGTATTTT. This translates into CASSVGEGGLSTDTQYF. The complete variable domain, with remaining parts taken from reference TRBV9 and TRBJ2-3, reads DSGVTQTPKHLITATGQRVTLRCSPRSGDLSVYWYQQSLDQGLQFLIQYYNGEERAKGNILERFSAQQFPDLHSELNLSSLELGDSALYFCASSVGEGGLSTDTQYFGPGTRLTVL.

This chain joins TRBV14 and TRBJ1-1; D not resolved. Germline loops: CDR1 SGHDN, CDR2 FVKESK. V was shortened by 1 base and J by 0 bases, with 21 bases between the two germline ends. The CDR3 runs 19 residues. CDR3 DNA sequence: TGTGCCAGCAGCCAAGCAACTTATACAGCGGGATTCATGAACACTGAAGCTTTCTTT. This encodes CASSQATYTAGFMNTEAFF. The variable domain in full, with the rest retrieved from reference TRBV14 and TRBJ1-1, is EAGVTQFPSHSVIEKGQTVTLRCDPISGHDNLYWYRRVMGKEIKFLLHFVKESKQDESGMPNNRFLAERTGGTYSTLKVQPAELEDSGVYFCASSQATYTAGFMNTEAFFGQGTRLTVV.

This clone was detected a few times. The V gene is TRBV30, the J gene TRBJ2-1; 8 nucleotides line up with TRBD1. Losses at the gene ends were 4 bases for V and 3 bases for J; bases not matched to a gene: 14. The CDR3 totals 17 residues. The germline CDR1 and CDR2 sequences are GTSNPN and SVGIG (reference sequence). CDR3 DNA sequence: TGTGCCTGGAAAGGCGGCCAGGGGGCTAAATACTACAATGAGCAGTTCTTC. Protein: CAWKGGQGAKYYNEQFF.

In DNA form, the CDR3 reads TGCGCCAGCAGCCCAGGGACAGGTGGAACCTACGAGCAGTACTTC. Translation gives CASSPGTGGTYEQYF. The rearrangement links TRBV4-3 to TRBJ2-7, with 8 bases lining up with TRBD1. Trimming took 4 bases from V and 2 from J; bases not matched to a gene: 7. The CDR3 is 15 amino acids. Germline CDR1 reads LGHNA; CDR2 reads YSLEER.

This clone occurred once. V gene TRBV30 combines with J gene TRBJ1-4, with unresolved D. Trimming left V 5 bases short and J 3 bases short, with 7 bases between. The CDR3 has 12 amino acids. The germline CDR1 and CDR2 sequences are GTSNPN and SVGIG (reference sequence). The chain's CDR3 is CAWLAANEKLFF. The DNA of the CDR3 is TGTGCCTGGTTGGCGGCTAATGAAAAACTGTTTTTT.

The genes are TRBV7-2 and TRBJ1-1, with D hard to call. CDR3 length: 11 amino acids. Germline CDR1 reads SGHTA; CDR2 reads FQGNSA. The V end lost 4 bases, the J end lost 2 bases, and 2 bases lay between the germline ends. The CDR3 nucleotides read TGTGCCAGCAGCTCTAACACTGAAGCTTTCTTT. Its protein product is CASSSNTEAFF.

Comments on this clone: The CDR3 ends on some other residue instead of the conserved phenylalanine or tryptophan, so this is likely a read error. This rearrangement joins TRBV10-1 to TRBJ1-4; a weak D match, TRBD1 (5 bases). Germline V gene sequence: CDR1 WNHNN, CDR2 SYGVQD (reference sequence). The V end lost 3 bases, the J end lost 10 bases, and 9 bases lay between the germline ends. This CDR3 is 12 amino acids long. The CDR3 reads CASSDPGGKLFV. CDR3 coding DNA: TGCGCCAGCAGTGACCCGGGGGGAAAACTGTTTGTT.

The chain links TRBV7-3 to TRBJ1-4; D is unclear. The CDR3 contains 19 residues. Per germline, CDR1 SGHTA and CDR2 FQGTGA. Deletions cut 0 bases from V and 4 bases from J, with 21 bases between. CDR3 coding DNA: TGTGCCAGCAGCTTAACTAGGATCGGGGAGGATGTAAGTAATGAAAAACTGTTTTTT. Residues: CASSLTRIGEDVSNEKLFF.

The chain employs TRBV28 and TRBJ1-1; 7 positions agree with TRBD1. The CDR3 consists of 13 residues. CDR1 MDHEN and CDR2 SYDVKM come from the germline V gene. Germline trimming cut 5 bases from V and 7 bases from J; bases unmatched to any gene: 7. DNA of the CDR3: TGTGCCAGCAGTCGAGACAGGGTTAGTGAAGCTTTCTTT. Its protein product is CASSRDRVSEAFF.

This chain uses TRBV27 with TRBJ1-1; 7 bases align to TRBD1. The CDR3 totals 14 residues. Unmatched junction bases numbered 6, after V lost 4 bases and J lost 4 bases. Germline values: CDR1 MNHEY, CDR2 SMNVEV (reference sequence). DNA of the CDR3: TGTGCCAGCAGTTCTCTACAGGGGAGCACTGAAGCTTTCTTT. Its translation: CASSSLQGSTEAFF.

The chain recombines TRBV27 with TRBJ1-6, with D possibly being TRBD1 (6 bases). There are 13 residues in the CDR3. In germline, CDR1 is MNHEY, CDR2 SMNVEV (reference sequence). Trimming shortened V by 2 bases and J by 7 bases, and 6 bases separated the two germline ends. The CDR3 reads CASSLGGNSPLHF. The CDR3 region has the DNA TGTGCCAGCAGTTTAGGGGGCAATTCACCCCTCCACTTT.

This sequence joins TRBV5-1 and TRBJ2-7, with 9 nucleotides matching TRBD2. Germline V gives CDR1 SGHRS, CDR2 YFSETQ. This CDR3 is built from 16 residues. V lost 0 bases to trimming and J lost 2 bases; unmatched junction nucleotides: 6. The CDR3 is CASSLGLAETTYEQYF. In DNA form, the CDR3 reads TGCGCCAGCAGCTTGGGACTAGCGGAAACGACCTACGAGCAGTACTTC.

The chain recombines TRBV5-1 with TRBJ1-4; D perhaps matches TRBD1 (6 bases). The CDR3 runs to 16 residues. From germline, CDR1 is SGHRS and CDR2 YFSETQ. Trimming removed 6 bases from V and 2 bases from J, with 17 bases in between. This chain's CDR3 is CASKVGRGRTNEKLFF. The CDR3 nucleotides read TGCGCCAGCAAAGTAGGCAGGGGCAGGACTAATGAAAAACTGTTTTTT.

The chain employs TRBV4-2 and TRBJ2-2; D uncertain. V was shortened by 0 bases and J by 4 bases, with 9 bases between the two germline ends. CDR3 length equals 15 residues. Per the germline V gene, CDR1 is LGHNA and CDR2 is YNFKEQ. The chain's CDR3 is CASSQDQILTGELFF. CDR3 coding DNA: TGTGCCAGCAGCCAAGATCAGATCCTCACCGGGGAGCTGTTTTTT.

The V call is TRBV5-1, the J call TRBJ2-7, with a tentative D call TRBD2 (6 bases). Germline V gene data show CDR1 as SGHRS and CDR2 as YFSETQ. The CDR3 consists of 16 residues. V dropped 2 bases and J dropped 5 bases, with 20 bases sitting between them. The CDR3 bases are TGCGCCAGCAGCTTAGGGTTGGGGGGAACCGGTGACGAGCAGTACTTC. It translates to CASSLGLGGTGDEQYF.

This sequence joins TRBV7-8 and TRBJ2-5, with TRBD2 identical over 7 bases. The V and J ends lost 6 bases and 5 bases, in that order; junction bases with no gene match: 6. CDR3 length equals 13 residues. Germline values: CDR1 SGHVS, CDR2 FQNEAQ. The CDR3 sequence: CASSSQGGETQYF. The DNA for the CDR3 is TGTGCCAGCAGTTCCCAGGGAGGGGAGACCCAGTACTTC.

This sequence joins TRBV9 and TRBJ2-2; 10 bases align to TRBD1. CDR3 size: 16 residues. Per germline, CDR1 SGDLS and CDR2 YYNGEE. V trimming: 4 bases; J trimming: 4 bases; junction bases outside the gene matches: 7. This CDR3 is CASSPGGTGVTGELFF. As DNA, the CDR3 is TGTGCCAGCAGCCCTGGGGGGACAGGGGTCACCGGGGAGCTGTTTTTT.

The CDR3 DNA is TGTGCCAGCAGTTTAGGACAGCACTATGGCTACACCTTC. It translates to CASSLGQHYGYTF. The rearrangement joins TRBV28 to TRBJ1-2; weak D call: TRBD1 (6 bases). The CDR3 extends over 13 amino acids. Germline CDR1 is MDHEN and CDR2 is SYDVKM. The V and J ends lost 2 bases and 3 bases respectively, with 7 bases between them.

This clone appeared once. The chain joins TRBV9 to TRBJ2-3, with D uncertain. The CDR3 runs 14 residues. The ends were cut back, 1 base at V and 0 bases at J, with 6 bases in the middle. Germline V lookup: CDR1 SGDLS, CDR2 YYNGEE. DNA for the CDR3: TGTGCCAGCAGCGTATCAGTAAGCACAGATACGCAGTATTTT. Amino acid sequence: CASSVSVSTDTQYF.

The CDR3 nucleotides are TGTGCCAGCAGTTCAACGGCCAGGGGCACCGGGGAGCTGTTTTTT. Residues: CASSSTARGTGELFF. This chain connects TRBV7-9 to TRBJ2-2; D is perhaps TRBD1 (6 bases). The CDR3 consists of 15 residues. Trimming removed 6 bases at V and 4 bases at J, with 15 bases between. CDR1 is SEHNR and CDR2 is FQNEAQ in the germline V gene (reference sequence).

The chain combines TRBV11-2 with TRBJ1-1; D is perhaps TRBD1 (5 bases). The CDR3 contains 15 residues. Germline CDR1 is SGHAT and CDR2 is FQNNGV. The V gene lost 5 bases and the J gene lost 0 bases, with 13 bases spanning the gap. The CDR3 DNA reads TGTGCCAGCAGCCCGGGGGGGATTCTGAACACTGAAGCTTTCTTT. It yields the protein CASSPGGILNTEAFF.

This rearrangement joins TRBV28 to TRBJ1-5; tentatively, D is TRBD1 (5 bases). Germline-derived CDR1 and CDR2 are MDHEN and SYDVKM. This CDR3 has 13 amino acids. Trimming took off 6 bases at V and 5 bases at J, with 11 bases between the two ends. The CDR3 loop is CASSRPTDQPQHF. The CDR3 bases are TGTGCCAGCAGCAGACCGACAGATCAGCCCCAGCATTTT.

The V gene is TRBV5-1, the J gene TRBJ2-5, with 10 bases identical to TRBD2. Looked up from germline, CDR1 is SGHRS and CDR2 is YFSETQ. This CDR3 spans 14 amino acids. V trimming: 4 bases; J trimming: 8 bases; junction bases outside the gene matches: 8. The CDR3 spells CASSPELAGTTQYF. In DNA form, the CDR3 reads TGCGCCAGCAGCCCCGAACTAGCGGGGACCACCCAGTACTTC. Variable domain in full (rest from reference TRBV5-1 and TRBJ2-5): KAGVTQTPRYLIKTRGQQVTLSCSPISGHRSVSWYQQTPGQGLQFLFEYFSETQRNKGNFPGRFSGRQFSNSRSEMNVSTLELGDSALYLCASSPELAGTTQYFGPGTRLLVL.

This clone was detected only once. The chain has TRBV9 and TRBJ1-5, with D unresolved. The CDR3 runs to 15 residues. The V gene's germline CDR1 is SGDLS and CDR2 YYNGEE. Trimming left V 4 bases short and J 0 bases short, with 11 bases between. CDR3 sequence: CASSPSGDSNQPQHF. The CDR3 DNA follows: TGTGCCAGCAGCCCCAGCGGGGATAGCAATCAGCCCCAGCATTTT.

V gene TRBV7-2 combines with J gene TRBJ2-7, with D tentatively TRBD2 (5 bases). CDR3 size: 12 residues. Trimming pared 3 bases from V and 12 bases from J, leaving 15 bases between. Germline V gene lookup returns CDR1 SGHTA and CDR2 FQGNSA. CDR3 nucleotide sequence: TGTGCCAGCAGCTTCCGAAACGGGGTGTGGTACTTC. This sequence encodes CASSFRNGVWYF.